This T cell receptor beta chain was recorded in a study of PD-1 blockade in classical Hodgkin lymphoma. Study-level findings and limits: Some patients started nivolumab under 1 year after ASCT, and they were excluded.

Sample time point: cycle 4 day 1 (C4D1), after more than five weeks of nivolumab. No patient escaped relapse after autologous stem cell transplantation, and brentuximab vedotin exposure varied. The data were produced by immunoSEQ multiplex PCR, yet TCRdb's version contains in-frame clones alone and is incomplete. The repertoire includes tens of thousands of clones, about 90% of them detected once, and over 9% sits in the top ten. Points on this clone: Its antigen is not identified.

The CDR3 totals 16 residues. V was trimmed by 0 bases and J by 0 bases, leaving 11 bases between them. Germline V gene sequence: CDR1 SNHLY, CDR2 FYNNEI. V gene TRBV2 combines with J gene TRBJ1-2; D may be TRBD1 (6 bases). This specimen was peripheral blood mononuclear cells (PBMCs), taken before the fourth cycle of nivolumab. The sequence was obtained from a human donor with classical Hodgkin lymphoma. The CDR3, as DNA: TGTGCCAGCAGTGAAGCAAGGCAGGGGACTAACTATGGCTACACCTTC. Protein sequence: CASSEARQGTNYGYTF.